This passage covers 21 T cell receptor beta chains from one sample sequenced in a study of CD8 T cells in ankylosing spondylitis. Via MiXCR, TCRdb re-called the 5' RACE reads, giving one row per CDR3 protein. The table records a few hundred thousand distinct CDR3 sequences, roughly 20% of them present only once. The sample was blood, either unsorted or a sorted T cell fraction (not recorded which). The receptors originated from a male donor with ankylosing spondylitis or in good health (not recorded which).

This clonotype was counted at least ten times. The gene calls are TRBV10-3 and TRBJ2-1, with TRBD2 matching 13 bases. This CDR3 has 18 amino acids. V lost 1 base, J lost 7 bases, and 10 bases stayed unmatched. Germline-derived CDR1 and CDR2 are ENHRY and SYGVKD. CDR3 protein: CAISEFGLAGVNRNEQFF. The CDR3 DNA reads TGTGCCATCAGTGAGTTCGGACTAGCGGGAGTAAATCGGAATGAGCAGTTCTTC.

The V gene is TRBV29-1, the J gene TRBJ2-5, with no clear D. Germline V lookup: CDR1 SQVTM, CDR2 ANQGSEA. V was pared by 2 bases and J by 4 bases, with 5 bases between. The CDR3 totals 11 residues. CDR3 amino acids: CSVERAETQYF. The CDR3 DNA sequence: TGCAGCGTTGAAAGGGCAGAGACCCAGTACTTC.

This clonotype was seen many times. This chain joins TRBV10-3 and TRBJ2-1, with no clear D. CDR3 length: 14 residues. Germline V gene data show CDR1 as ENHRY and CDR2 as SYGVKD. V lost 0 bases to trimming and J lost 5 bases, with 8 bases between them. The CDR3 region has the DNA TGTGCCATCAGTGAGTCGAGGTCCCACAATGAGCAGTTCTTC. This gives the protein CAISESRSHNEQFF.

This clonotype was counted many times. The rearrangement uses TRBV12-3 or TRBV12-4 and TRBJ2-3; TRBD1 is a possible D gene (6 bases). Deletions cut 3 bases from V and 7 bases from J, with 8 bases between. The CDR3 is 12 residues long. The CDR3 sequence is CASSFQGNTQYF. The CDR3 DNA reads TGTGCCAGCAGTTTTCAGGGGAATACGCAGTATTTT.

This clonotype was seen ten or more times. A much more abundant neighbour one base away suggests this may be a read error. The chain joins TRBV5-1 to TRBJ1-1; tentatively, D is TRBD1 (5 bases). Trimming removed 0 bases from V and 1 base from J, with 7 bases in between. The V gene's germline CDR1 is SGHRS and CDR2 YFSETQ. The CDR3 has 14 amino acids. Here the CDR3 reads CASSLAQGNTEAFF. The CDR3 bases are TGCGCCAGCAGCTTGGCTCAGGGGAACACTGAAGCTTTCTTT.

The chain carries TRBV24-1 and TRBJ2-3; 8 bases agree with TRBD2. Germline lookup yields CDR1 KGHDR and CDR2 SFDVKD. CDR3 length: 17 amino acids. V lost 3 bases and J lost 0; bases outside the gene matches: 7. The chain's CDR3 is CATSDLKAGVSTDTQYF. In DNA form, the CDR3 reads TGTGCCACCAGTGATCTAAAAGCGGGGGTGAGCACAGATACGCAGTATTTT.

This clonotype was found a few times. The J gene is TRBJ2-7, the V gene TRBV9, with 8 bases fitting TRBD2. This CDR3 is built from 15 residues. J gave up 4 bases and V 4 bases, and 10 bases lay outside the gene matches. Germline V lookup: CDR1 SGDLS, CDR2 YYNGEE. The CDR3 DNA sequence: TGTGCCAGCAGCCCCGGCCCACTAGCGGATTACGAGCAGTACGTC. This encodes CASSPGPLADYEQYV.

There are a few counts of this clonotype. The chain links TRBV7-6 to TRBJ1-2; TRBD1 aligns across 7 bases. The ends lost 1 base at V and 1 base at J; junction bases unmatched: 9. Germline CDR1 is SGHVS and CDR2 is FNYEAQ. This CDR3 spans 17 amino acids. DNA for the CDR3: TGTGCCAGCAGCTTAGGAACTCGGACAGGTCATAACTATGGCTACACCTTC. Translating it yields CASSLGTRTGHNYGYTF.

This clonotype was seen more than once but under ten times. The genes are TRBV5-1 and TRBJ1-5; possible D gene TRBD1, 5 bases. This CDR3 contains 15 residues. With 4 bases removed from V and 2 bases from J, the gap between germline ends came to 13 bases. Looked up from germline, CDR1 is SGHRS and CDR2 is YFSETQ. CDR3 bases: TGCGCCAGCAGCCTCGGGACTCTAGGCAATCAGCCCCAGCATTTT. This codes for CASSLGTLGNQPQHF.

This chain uses TRBV18 with TRBJ2-7, with 7 nucleotides matching TRBD1. Per germline, CDR1 KGHSH and CDR2 LQKENI. After removal of 4 bases from V and 2 bases from J, the junction contained 8 bases not matched to a gene. This CDR3 comprises 15 residues. CDR3 DNA sequence: TGTGCCAGCTCACTATACGGGACAGCAGCCTACGAGCAGTACGTC. Translation gives CASSLYGTAAYEQYV.

The chain uses TRBV6-1 and TRBJ2-7, with a tentative D call TRBD1 (5 bases). V lost 6 bases and J 3 bases, leaving 9 bases between the germline ends. The germline V gene has CDR1 MNHNS and CDR2 SASEGT. This CDR3 comprises 12 residues. CDR3 bases: TGTGCCAGCAGCTCCGACAGCTACGAGCAGTACGTC. Its translation: CASSSDSYEQYV.

This clonotype was seen only a few times. The chain links TRBV10-3 to TRBJ2-2, with D tentatively TRBD1 or TRBD2 (6 bases each). The CDR3 spans 15 residues. V was trimmed by 8 bases and J by 0 bases, leaving 13 bases between them. Germline V lookup: CDR1 ENHRY, CDR2 SYGVKD. CDR3 DNA: TGTGCCATCTCCCCCGGGGGCGCGAACACCGGGGAGCTGTTTTTT. Residues: CAISPGGANTGELFF.

The sample holds a few counts of this clonotype. This rearrangement joins TRBV12-3 or TRBV12-4 to TRBJ2-4; no clear D. The V and J ends lost 3 bases and 0 bases respectively, with 6 bases between them. This CDR3 comprises 14 residues. This CDR3 is CASSFGIAKNIQYF. The CDR3 DNA sequence: TGTGCCAGCAGTTTCGGTATAGCCAAAAACATTCAGTACTTC.

This clonotype was picked up a small number of times. The V and J genes are TRBV12-3 or TRBV12-4 and TRBJ1-2; 9 positions match TRBD1. Unmatched junction bases numbered 5, after V lost 1 base and J lost 8 bases. The CDR3 runs 14 residues. The CDR3 here is CASSLGRTGEGYTF. CDR3 bases: TGTGCCAGCAGTTTAGGTCGGACAGGGGAAGGCTACACCTTC.

The chain is built from TRBV12-3 or TRBV12-4 and TRBJ2-3; D remains ambiguous. The CDR3 covers 13 residues. V lost 0 bases to trimming and J lost 4 bases, with 5 bases between them. The DNA of the CDR3 is TGTGCCAGCAGTTTAGCTATGGCAGATACGCAGTATTTT. This encodes CASSLAMADTQYF.

J is TRBJ2-3 and V is TRBV5-1; perhaps TRBD1 as D (7 bases). The CDR3 has 15 residues. V was pared by 3 bases and J by 4 bases, with 15 bases between. Germline loops: CDR1 SGHRS, CDR2 YFSETQ. The CDR3 sequence is CASSSGGGPPDTQYF. The CDR3 DNA sequence: TGCGCCAGCAGCTCTGGAGGGGGCCCCCCAGATACGCAGTATTTT. Based on the CDR3 plus reference TRBV5-1 and TRBJ2-3, the full variable domain is KAGVTQTPRYLIKTRGQQVTLSCSPISGHRSVSWYQQTPGQGLQFLFEYFSETQRNKGNFPGRFSGRQFSNSRSEMNVSTLELGDSALYLCASSSGGGPPDTQYFGPGTRLTVL.

J is TRBJ2-5 and V is TRBV20-1; D is perhaps TRBD1 or TRBD2 (5 bases each). V lost 5 bases to trimming and J lost 5 bases, with 18 bases between them. CDR1 is DFQATT, CDR2 SNEGSKA, per germline (reference sequence). The CDR3 loop spans 14 amino acids. CDR3 amino acids: CSAPLWSREETQYF. CDR3 nucleotide sequence: TGCAGTGCTCCCCTTTGGTCCAGGGAGGAGACCCAGTACTTC.

This rearrangement joins TRBV19 to TRBJ2-1; either TRBD1 or TRBD2 may fit D (5 bases each). The germline V and J ends were trimmed by 7 bases and 2 bases, with 18 bases remaining between them. Per germline, CDR1 LNHDA and CDR2 SQIVND (reference sequence). The CDR3 runs 16 residues. The CDR3 DNA reads TGTGCCAGTACCATGGGGCGGGCCCTTCCCTACAATGAGCAGTTCTTC. Protein sequence: CASTMGRALPYNEQFF.

This clonotype was detected many times. The chain has TRBV29-1 and TRBJ1-5; D is undetermined. This CDR3 is 12 amino acids long. The V end lost 0 bases, the J end lost 7 bases, and 7 bases lay between the germline ends. Per germline, CDR1 SQVTM and CDR2 ANQGSEA. The chain's CDR3 is CSVEERFQPQHF. CDR3 DNA sequence: TGCAGCGTTGAAGAGCGGTTCCAGCCCCAGCATTTT.

The chain carries TRBV28 and TRBJ2-7; D not resolved. Germline V gives CDR1 MDHEN, CDR2 SYDVKM. This CDR3 spans 16 amino acids. V was pared by 4 bases and J by 5 bases, with 21 bases between. The CDR3 loop reads CASSSRLRIEDHEQYV. The DNA for the CDR3 is TGTGCCAGCAGTTCCCGACTTAGGATTGAAGACCACGAGCAGTACGTC.

Comments on this clonotype: A junction end diverges from the germline sequence, so it may reflect a read error. The genes are TRBV5-1 and TRBJ2-5; 9 bases are a match to TRBD1. The CDR3 spans 15 residues. CDR1 and CDR2 from the germline V gene are SGHRS and YFSETQ. The CDR3 region is CASSLEGQGWETQCF. The CDR3 DNA follows: TGCGCCAGCAGCTTGGAGGGACAGGGATGGGAGACCCAGTGCTTC.